The entry that follows covers one T cell receptor (beta chain) sequence. Its antigen target is currently unknown. One junction end disagrees with the germline gene, perhaps due to a read error. CD8 naive samples consisted of CD45RO-negative cells that were positively selected for CCR7, yielding a CD45RA+CCR7+ population without TemRA cells. Healthy HIV-negative adults with no recently reported acute infections or vaccinations were included as donors. Every donor was a Caucasian adult living in Nashville, Tennessee, USA. After blood collection by leukapheresis, PBMCs were isolated using Ficoll-Histopaque density gradient centrifugation and then cryopreserved in the vapor phase of liquid nitrogen. Analytical flow cytometry was used to check the purity and quantity of every magnetically sorted T cell population. Genomic DNA was isolated from each sorted fraction and quantified by UV absorbance on a Nanodrop 2000c.

As encoded in the germline V gene, CDR1 is SGDLS while CDR2 is YYNGEE. From the cysteine through the phenylalanine, the CDR3 covers 14 amino acids. Of all the DNA, just the CDR3 is kept, 42 bases in frame from base 1. The sample is drawn from a study of shared clonotypes between healthy human individuals (dated by TCRdb to 2020 to 2021). Notes on the research overall: Two women and a few men aged 18 to 49 years were included in the cohort. Libraries were prepared and TCR repertoires were sequenced by different laboratories using diverse techniques, in order to increase sequencing depth and limit assay-specific biases. Leukapheresis yielded between about 0.94 and 9 billion PBMCs per donor. For each donor, three plates each were used for CD4 naive and CD4 memory, two plates were used for CD8 naive, and one plate was used for CD8 memory. To estimate repertoire size and how much clonotypes are shared between individuals, the study performed deep sequencing of blood TCR repertoires from a few healthy adults. Results the study describes overall, beyond this receptor: Across a few donors, approximately 5% of naive CD4, around 3.5% of naive CD8, around 2.1% of memory CD4, and 0.4% of memory CD8 clonotypes were shared. Larger estimated clonotype richness was generally found for naive subsets than for memory subsets. The genetic and exposure-history diversity represented was limited by the small number of donors. Incomplete sequencing was indicated by rarefaction of sorted-subset datasets, despite the large sequencing depth. Only blood was sampled, and tissue TCR repertoires likely differ from those in blood. Compared with non-shared clonotypes, clonotypes shared by all four sorted-subset donors had higher generation probabilities. Based on pairwise subsampling, the degree of clonotype sharing among donors was expected to be affected by sequencing depth.

Using the deep immunoSEQ assay, TCR CDR3 regions were amplified from genomic DNA by multiplex PCR. Extracted genomic DNA from each cell subset was distributed evenly across all wells of several immunoSEQ 96-well plates, and each plate was treated as a replicate. Each replicate PCR for sorted subsets received around 210 ng genomic DNA, equal to about 30,000 T cell genomes. The purified libraries were quantified using a Qubit 3.0 fluorometer, sized with a Bioanalyzer 2100, and then quantified again using the KAPA Library Quantification kit. Every immunoSEQ 96-well plate was sequenced on a dedicated single-read 150-cycle Illumina NextSeq 550 flow cell. Per the source publication's procedure: The immunoSEQ output contained only junctional sequences without quality scores, so filtering could not match that applied to full-length reads. Sequences were annotated with PyIR, a Python wrapper for IgBLAST v1.9, and V/J genes and CDR3 were assigned using IMGT germline references. Reads were filtered out if the reads had weak V/J assignments (E-value above 1e-6), no CDR3, stop codons, out-of-frame junctions, or ambiguous translated residues. A V3J clonotype was defined by an identical inferred V gene, J gene, and CDR3 amino acid sequence. To compute the percentage overlap between repertoires, the number of shared unique clonotypes was divided by the size of the smaller repertoire. Repertoire richness was assessed with RTK rarefaction, the Chao1 estimator, and Recon v2.1 estimates of unobserved clonotypes. OLGA was used to compute generation probabilities for all TCRbeta clonotypes that the gDNA method yielded from a few donors. Sourced from immuneACCESS, this table was stored by TCRdb with only in-frame sequences that have V and J called. A share of the clones is absent; for the studies checked, an unresolved V gene accounts for under half, and the remainder has no known explanation. V and J calls and clone size are as listed in that table; D and trimming were resolved from the DNA. The sample table holds 800,000 to 950,000 clones, of which around 96% were seen once. About 0.22% of the sample is taken by the ten largest.

Sequenced: naive CD8+ T cells sorted from blood. The sample's cell subset or site label, in plain terms: CD45RA+CCR7+. The rearrangement joined TRBV9 to TRBJ2-5; the D segment could be TRBD2, given 5 matching bases. This receptor was obtained from a man aged 30 to 39 in good health. The CDR3 amino acid sequence is: CASSEPGTQGTQYF. The DNA sequence is TGTGCCAGCAGCGAACCGGGAACCCAAGGGACCCAGTACTTC.